This TCR beta chain is from a study of T cells in tuberculosis. Turning to the study itself: In South Africa, adults with active tuberculosis were compared with IGRA-negative and latently infected IGRA-positive adolescents. General study findings and limits: Cases with active tuberculosis were adults, while controls were adolescents. Smaller alpha distances in active tuberculosis partly reflected shorter CDR3-alpha lengths.

Unsorted cryopreserved PBMC were sequenced, averaging about 100,000 T cells per clinical donor. Germline loops: CDR1 MDHEN, CDR2 SYDVKM. V was trimmed by 5 bases and J by 1 base, leaving 12 bases between them. The CDR3 loop spans 15 amino acids. As to this clone: Its antigen is not known.

The table came from immunoSEQ multiplex PCR; TCRdb's copy has only in-frame clones and leaves some out. The sample has 20,000 to 25,000 clones; roughly nine tenths are singletons. This clonotype was sampled from a donor between 10 and 35 years old with latent tuberculosis or without tuberculosis infection. The specimen was PBMCs. This chain uses TRBV28 with TRBJ2-4, with a possible D match to TRBD1 (6 bases). In nucleotides, the CDR3 is TGTGCCAGCAGTGTACAGAGGGGGGCCAAAAACATTCAGTACTTC. Translating it yields CASSVQRGAKNIQYF.